The clone carrying this T cell receptor (beta chain) was seen ten or more times. These data belong to a study of T cells after yellow fever vaccination. Study-level information: Memory subsets EM, EMRA, CM and Tscm were separated by sorting based on CD3, CD45RA, CCR7 and CD95.

A universal primer site and UMIs were added as TCR cDNA was made by 5'RACE template switching. In TCRdb, the 5' RACE reads were re-called with MiXCR into one record per CDR3 protein. This table has tens of thousands of distinct CDR3 sequences, about 10% appearing once. Study-wide results and limits: The secondary response was weaker, and its peak arrived faster, on day 5 versus 15. Contaminants from the bulk population, in the form of abundant clonotypes, could be found in FACS-sorted repertoires.

The CDR3 loop spans 13 amino acids. CDR1 is MNHNY and CDR2 is SVGAGI in the germline V gene (reference sequence). V was cut by 5 bases and J by 9 bases, with 17 bases left in between. The clonotype was recovered from a young man who received the YFV17D yellow fever vaccine. The specimen was PBMCs, either bulk or a sorted T-cell subset (CD4+, CD8+, memory, or dextramer-sorted; not recorded which), collected approximately 15 days after the first yellow fever vaccination. V gene TRBV6-6 combines with J gene TRBJ2-7; D not resolved. CDR3 amino acids: CASSTVLGFRQYF. The CDR3 nucleotides read TGTGCCAGCAGTACCGTTTTAGGCTTCCGGCAGTACTTC.